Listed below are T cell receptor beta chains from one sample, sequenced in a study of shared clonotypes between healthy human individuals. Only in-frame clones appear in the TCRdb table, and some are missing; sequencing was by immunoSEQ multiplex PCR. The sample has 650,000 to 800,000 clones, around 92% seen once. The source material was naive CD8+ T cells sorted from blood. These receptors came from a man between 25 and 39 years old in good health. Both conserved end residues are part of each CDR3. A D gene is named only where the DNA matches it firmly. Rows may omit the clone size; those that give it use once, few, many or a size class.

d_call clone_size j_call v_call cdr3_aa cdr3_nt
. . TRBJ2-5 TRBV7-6 CASSLNRATLETQYF TGTGCCAGCAGCTTAAACAGGGCCACGTTGGAGACCCAGTACTTC
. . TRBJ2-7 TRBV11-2 CASSLDGKTLVTSLSEQYF TGTGCCAGCAGCTTAGATGGGAAAACGTTGGTGACTAGTTTATCCGAGCAGTACTTC
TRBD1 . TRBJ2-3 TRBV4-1 CASSQDEDRATDTQYF TGCGCCAGCAGCCAAGACGAGGACAGGGCGACAGATACGCAGTATTTT
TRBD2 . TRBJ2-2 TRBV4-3 CASSQDGGLAGGRTGELFF TGCGCCAGCAGCCAAGATGGTGGACTAGCGGGAGGTCGCACCGGGGAGCTGTTTTTT
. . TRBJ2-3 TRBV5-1 CASSFRLDFTDTQYF TGCGCCAGCAGCTTTAGACTGGACTTCACAGATACGCAGTATTTT
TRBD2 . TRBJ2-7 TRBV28 CASSLTSGRSSEQYF TGTGCCAGCAGTCTCACTAGCGGGAGAAGCTCCGAGCAGTACTTC
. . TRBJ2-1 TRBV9 CASSVAGVSNEQFF TGTGCCAGCAGCGTAGCGGGAGTCTCCAATGAGCAGTTCTTC
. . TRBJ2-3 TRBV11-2 CASSSLATTVRDTQYF TGTGCCAGCAGCTCACTAGCAACAACAGTTAGAGATACGCAGTATTTT
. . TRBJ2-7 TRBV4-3 CASSQDLADYYEQYF TGCGCCAGCAGCCAAGATCTTGCGGACTACTACGAGCAGTACTTC
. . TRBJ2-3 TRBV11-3 CASSPRRGTTDTQYF TGTGCCAGCAGCCCGCGCAGAGGGACTACAGATACGCAGTATTTT
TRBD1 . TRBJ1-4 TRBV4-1 CASSHPPGQGDEKLFF TGCGCCAGCAGCCATCCCCCGGGACAGGGAGATGAAAAACTGTTTTTT
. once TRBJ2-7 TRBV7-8 CASSIFPGSSYEQYF TGTGCCAGCAGCATATTTCCAGGAAGCTCCTACGAGCAGTACTTC
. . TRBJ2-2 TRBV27 CASRRNRPRNTGELFF TGTGCCAGCAGAAGAAACAGGCCTAGGAACACCGGGGAGCTGTTTTTT
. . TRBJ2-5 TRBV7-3 CASSSHGGGGGQETQYF TGTGCCAGCAGCTCACATGGTGGCGGAGGAGGGCAAGAGACCCAGTACTTC
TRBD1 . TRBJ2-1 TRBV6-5 CASSYSAGGFYNEQFF TGTGCCAGCAGTTACTCCGCAGGGGGCTTCTACAATGAGCAGTTCTTC
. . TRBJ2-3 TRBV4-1 CASSPTQDTQYF TGCGCCAGCAGCCCGACACAGGATACGCAGTATTTT
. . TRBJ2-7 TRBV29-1 CSVEEDRPYEQYF TGCAGCGTTGAAGAAGACCGACCCTACGAGCAGTACTTC
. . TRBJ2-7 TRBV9 CASSVGGGTYEQYF TGTGCCAGCAGCGTGGGCGGCGGGACCTACGAGCAGTACTTC
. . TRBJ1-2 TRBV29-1 CSVEDSSGRERNYGYTF TGCAGCGTTGAAGATAGCTCGGGTAGGGAGAGGAACTATGGCTACACCTTC
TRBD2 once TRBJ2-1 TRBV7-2 CASSLLAGDPPYNEQFF TGTGCCAGCAGCTTACTAGCGGGAGATCCCCCCTACAATGAGCAGTTCTTC
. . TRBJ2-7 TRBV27 CASSFGRSSYEQYF TGTGCCAGCAGTTTCGGAAGGAGCTCCTACGAGCAGTACTTC
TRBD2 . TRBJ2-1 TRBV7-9 CASIAGLNEQFF TGTGCCAGCATAGCGGGGCTTAATGAGCAGTTCTTC
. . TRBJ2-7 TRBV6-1 CASSDPLGAYSDEQYF TGTGCCAGCAGTGATCCTCTGGGGGCCTATTCTGACGAGCAGTACTTC
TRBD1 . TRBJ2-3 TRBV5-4 CASSLGTASTDTQYF TGTGCCAGCAGCTTAGGGACAGCTAGCACAGATACGCAGTATTTT
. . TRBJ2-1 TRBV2 CASRPSPGMRNEQFF TGTGCCAGCAGGCCCTCCCCCGGTATGAGGAATGAGCAGTTCTTC
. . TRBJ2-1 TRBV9 CASSPSIGDSYNEQFF TGTGCCAGCAGCCCCAGTATAGGCGACTCCTACAATGAGCAGTTCTTC
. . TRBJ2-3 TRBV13 CASSWGVGTDTQYF TGTGCCAGCAGCTGGGGGGTAGGCACAGATACGCAGTATTTT
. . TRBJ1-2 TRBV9 CASSVGPAYGYTF TGTGCCAGCAGCGTAGGGCCAGCCTATGGCTACACCTTC
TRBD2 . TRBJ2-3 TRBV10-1 CASRGGRAADTQYF TGCGCTAGCCGCGGCGGGAGGGCCGCAGATACGCAGTATTTT
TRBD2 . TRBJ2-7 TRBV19 CASSMTAGGGTYEQYF TGTGCCAGTAGTATGACGGCCGGCGGGGGGACCTACGAGCAGTACTTC
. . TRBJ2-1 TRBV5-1 CASSTNLGLDEQFF TGCGCCAGCAGCACAAATCTCGGGCTGGATGAGCAGTTCTTC
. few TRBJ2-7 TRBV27 CASSLLGDEQYF TGTGCCAGCAGCCTACTAGGGGACGAGCAGTACTTC